The rows below give T cell receptor beta chains drawn from one sample of a study of cytomegalovirus exposure and HLA in healthy donors. TCRdb's table, derived via immunoSEQ multiplex PCR, lists solely in-frame clones and lacks some. The data hold approximately 190,000 clones, with more than 65% observed a single time. The sample comprised PBMCs. Receptor source: a man aged 50 or older in good health and CMV-seronegative. Each CDR3 is given with its conserved first and last residue. A D gene is named only where the DNA matches it firmly. Only some rows state a clone size, as once, few, many or a class for expanded clones.

- - TRBJ1-2 TRBV30 CAWKSGGYGYTF TGTGCCTGGAAGAGTGGTGGCTATGGCTACACCTTC
- few TRBJ1-5 TRBV19 CASRRQNSNQPQHF TGTGCCAGTAGAAGACAGAATAGCAATCAGCCCCAGCATTTT
TRBD1 - TRBJ2-2 TRBV6-5 CASSPQGTGELFF TGTGCCAGCAGTCCACAGGGGACCGGGGAGCTGTTTTTT
- - TRBJ2-5 TRBV4-1 CASSQTGETQYF TGCGCCAGCAGCCAGACCGGGGAGACCCAGTACTTC
- few TRBJ1-2 TRBV7-2 CASSLDQKNYGYTF TGTGCCAGCAGCTTAGATCAGAAAAACTATGGCTACACCTTC
- - TRBJ2-7 TRBV10-3 CAISESPDNSYEQYF TGTGCCATCAGTGAGTCTCCGGACAATTCCTACGAGCAGTACTTC
TRBD1 - TRBJ2-6 TRBV5-8 CASSRGQISGANVLTF TGTGCCAGCAGCCGGGGACAGATCTCTGGGGCCAACGTCCTGACTTTC
- - TRBJ1-1 TRBV5-6 CASRWRGGPLEAFF TGTGCCAGCAGGTGGAGGGGTGGGCCACTCGAAGCTTTCTTT
- once TRBJ2-5 TRBV27 CASTLPGDGETQYF TGTGCCAGCACTTTACCAGGGGATGGGGAGACCCAGTACTTC
TRBD2 - TRBJ2-1 TRBV7-2 CASSKTPSGGRSNEQFF TGTGCCAGCAGCAAGACCCCTAGCGGGGGGAGGAGCAATGAGCAGTTCTTC
TRBD1 - TRBJ2-7 TRBV7-9 CASSSQGAIYEQYF TGTGCCAGCAGCTCACAGGGGGCTATCTACGAGCAGTACTTC
- few TRBJ2-3 TRBV4-1 CASRGRGYTDTQYF TGTGCCAGCCGTGGGCGGGGATACACAGATACGCAGTATTTT
- few TRBJ1-1 TRBV6-1 CASSVTIRVNTEAFF TGTGCCAGCAGTGTTACTATCAGGGTAAACACTGAAGCTTTCTTT
- few TRBJ1-6 TRBV25-1 CASSDRSSYNSPLHF TGTGCCAGCAGTGACCGTAGCTCCTATAATTCACCCCTCCACTTT
- once TRBJ2-5 TRBV18 CASSFGDGQTQYF TGTGCCAGCTCGTTCGGGGATGGTCAGACCCAGTACTTC
- - TRBJ2-1 TRBV7-3 CASSGLAGNKQFF TGTGCCAGCAGCGGTTTGGCAGGGAACAAGCAGTTCTTC
- - TRBJ1-1 TRBV27 CASSLGGMNTEAFF TGTGCCAGCAGTTTAGGCGGGATGAACACTGAAGCTTTCTTT
- - TRBJ1-2 TRBV7-8 CASSSYMGGGYGYTF TGTGCCAGCAGCTCCTACATGGGAGGTGGCTATGGCTACACCTTC
- - TRBJ1-3 TRBV7-9 CASSLFLGSSGNTIYF TGTGCCAGCAGCTTATTCTTAGGGAGCTCTGGAAACACCATATATTTT
- - TRBJ2-7 TRBV4-3 CASSQGTGYKVEQYF TGCGCCAGCAGCCAAGGAACAGGGTACAAAGTCGAGCAGTACTTC
- - TRBJ1-5 TRBV19 CASSDQGGGNQPQHF TGTGCCAGTAGTGACCAGGGAGGAGGCAATCAGCCCCAGCATTTT
TRBD1 - TRBJ2-1 TRBV13 CASSWDRDLFF TGTGCCAGCAGCTGGGACAGGGACCTGTTCTTC
- - TRBJ1-4 TRBV6-5 CASSRRQTAEKLFF TGTGCCAGCAGTAGGCGACAGACGGCTGAAAAACTGTTTTTT
- - TRBJ1-1 TRBV4-1 CASSQGDSNTEAFF TGCGCCAGCAGCCAGGGGGACTCCAACACTGAAGCTTTCTTT
TRBD1 - TRBJ1-4 TRBV30 CAWSTGQGNEKLFF TGTGCCTGGAGTACCGGACAGGGGAACGAAAAACTGTTTTTT
- - TRBJ1-6 TRBV4-3 CASSQGASPLHF TGCGCCAGCAGCCAAGGGGCATCACCCCTCCACTTT
TRBD1 few TRBJ2-7 TRBV25-1 CASSQDRLISSYEQYF TGTGCCAGCAGTCAGGACAGGTTGATTAGCTCCTACGAGCAGTACTTC
- once TRBJ1-4 TRBV7-9 CASSLEGGQKFF TGTGCCAGCAGCTTAGAGGGCGGACAGAAATTTTTT
- - TRBJ2-2 TRBV6-5 CASGQTYTGELFF TGTGCCAGCGGTCAGACTTACACCGGGGAGCTGTTTTTT
- - TRBJ1-5 TRBV7-8 CASASLQGQPQHF TGTGCCAGCGCATCACTCCAGGGTCAGCCCCAGCATTTT
- once TRBJ1-1 TRBV6-5 CASSYEGYTEAFF TGTGCCAGCAGTTACGAGGGTTACACTGAAGCTTTCTTT
- - TRBJ2-7 TRBV27 CASSLGGLQYF TGTGCCAGCAGTCTCGGGGGTTTGCAGTACTTC
TRBD1 - TRBJ1-1 TRBV19 CASNPGTGYLEMNTEAFF TGTGCCAGTAATCCCGGGACAGGGTATTTAGAAATGAACACTGAAGCTTTCTTT
TRBD1 - TRBJ2-7 TRBV7-2 CASSFPGQSYEQYF TGTGCCAGCAGCTTCCCGGGACAGAGCTACGAGCAGTACTTC
TRBD1 - TRBJ1-6 TRBV2 CASSSGGSYNSPLHF TGTGCCAGCAGTTCAGGGGGCTCCTATAATTCACCCCTCCACTTT
TRBD1 - TRBJ2-6 TRBV15 CATSRDRDRGNNVLTF TGTGCCACCAGCAGAGACCGGGACAGGGGAAACAACGTCCTGACTTTC
- - TRBJ2-2 TRBV14 CASSQDTRELFF TGTGCCAGCAGCCAAGACACTAGGGAGCTGTTTTTT
TRBD1 - TRBJ2-3 TRBV5-4 CASSRYRGSKTDTQYF TGTGCCAGCAGCCGCTACAGGGGATCCAAGACAGATACGCAGTATTTT
TRBD1 - TRBJ1-1 TRBV30 CASSGTGLRTEAFF TGTGCCTCTTCCGGGACAGGGCTGAGGACTGAAGCTTTCTTT
- - TRBJ1-1 TRBV7-9 CASSLRQGNTEAFF TGTGCCAGCAGCCTCCGACAAGGTAACACTGAAGCTTTCTTT
- - TRBJ1-2 TRBV19 CASSIGQKNNYGYTF TGTGCCAGTAGTATAGGACAGAAGAATAACTATGGCTACACCTTC
- - TRBJ2-6 TRBV5-1 CASRAGPSSGANVLTF TGCGCCAGCAGGGCAGGGCCCTCCTCTGGGGCCAACGTCCTGACTTTC
- - TRBJ2-7 TRBV7-9 CASSLSGGEQYF TGTGCCAGCAGCCTGTCCGGGGGAGAGCAGTACTTC
- - TRBJ1-2 TRBV4-2 CASSHIPDRNGYTF TGTGCCAGCAGCCACATCCCGGACAGAAATGGCTACACCTTC
- - TRBJ2-5 TRBV11-2 CASSHTSETQYF TGTGCCAGCAGCCATACATCGGAGACCCAGTACTTC
- - TRBJ1-4 TRBV4-1 CASSQVTAGEEKLFF TGCGCCAGCAGCCAAGTCACGGCAGGGGAAGAAAAACTGTTTTTT
- - TRBJ1-5 TRBV27 CASSSQDTSNQPQHF TGTGCCAGCAGTTCACAGGACACTAGCAATCAGCCCCAGCATTTT
TRBD1 few TRBJ1-6 TRBV9 CASSSEGASSYNSPLHF TGTGCCAGCAGCTCCGAGGGGGCGAGCTCCTATAATTCACCCCTCCACTTT
TRBD2 - TRBJ2-2 TRBV7-9 CASSFPPGLAGGYDGELFF TGTGCCAGCAGCTTTCCTCCGGGACTAGCGGGGGGGTATGACGGGGAGCTGTTTTTT
- - TRBJ2-5 TRBV4-3 CASSQDAYERRETQYF TGCGCCAGCAGCCAAGATGCATACGAGCGTCGAGAGACCCAGTACTTC
- - TRBJ1-5 TRBV5-8 CASSVGWGGPQPQHF TGTGCCAGCAGCGTTGGGTGGGGGGGCCCTCAGCCCCAGCATTTT
- - TRBJ1-3 TRBV30 CAWSNWDFRGNTIYF TGTGCCTGGAGTAATTGGGACTTCCGAGGAAACACCATATATTTT